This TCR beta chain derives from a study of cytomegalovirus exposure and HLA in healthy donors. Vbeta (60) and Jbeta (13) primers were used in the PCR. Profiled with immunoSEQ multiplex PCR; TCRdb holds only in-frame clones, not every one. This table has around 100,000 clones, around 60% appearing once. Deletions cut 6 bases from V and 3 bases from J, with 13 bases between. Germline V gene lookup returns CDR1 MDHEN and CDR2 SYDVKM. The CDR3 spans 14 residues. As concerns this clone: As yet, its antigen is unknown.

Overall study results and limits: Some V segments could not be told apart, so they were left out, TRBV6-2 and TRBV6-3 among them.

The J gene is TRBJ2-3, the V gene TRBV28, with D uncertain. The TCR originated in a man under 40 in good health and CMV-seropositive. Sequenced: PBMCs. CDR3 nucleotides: TGTGCCAGCAGCTCTCCCGGAGCTACAGATACGCAGTATTTT. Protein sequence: CASSSPGATDTQYF.